The 4 T cell receptor beta chains below come from one sample, sequenced in a study of cytomegalovirus exposure and HLA in healthy donors. It was with 60 Vbeta and 13 Jbeta primers that the PCR ran. Clones were read by immunoSEQ multiplex PCR, and TCRdb kept only the in-frame ones, dropping some. The profile shows about 80,000 clones, approximately 80% of them singletons. Source material: PBMCs. The receptors were sampled from a woman in her forties or fifties in good health and CMV-seropositive.

CDR3 sequence: CASMRTGSSPLHF. The CDR3 bases are TGTGCCAGCATGAGGACAGGGAGTTCACCCCTCCACTTT. The chain recombines TRBV6-5 with TRBJ1-6, with TRBD1 identical over 8 bases. This CDR3 has 13 residues. The V segment lost 7 bases and the J segment 9 bases; nucleotides outside the gene matches: 5. From germline, CDR1 is MNHEY and CDR2 SVGAGI.

This clone was detected once. V and J are TRBV5-6 and TRBJ1-2, with D unclear. CDR3 length equals 13 residues. Trimming took off 5 bases at V and 2 bases at J, with 10 bases between the two ends. Germline CDR1 is SGHDT and CDR2 is YYEEEE. CDR3 nucleotide sequence: TGTGCCAGCAGGCGGGAGGGCAACTATGGCTACACCTTC. Amino acid sequence: CASRREGNYGYTF. The full variable domain, completed using reference TRBV5-6 and TRBJ1-2, is DAGVTQSPTHLIKTRGQQVTLRCSPKSGHDTVSWYQQALGQGPQFIFQYYEEEERQRGNFPDRFSGHQFPNYSSELNVNALLLGDSALYLCASRREGNYGYTFGSGTRLTVV.

V is TRBV9 and J is TRBJ1-1; 7 positions agree with TRBD1. Trimming at V came to 4 bases and at J to 4 bases, leaving 13 bases not matched to a gene. The CDR3 totals 16 residues. Germline CDR1 reads SGDLS; CDR2 reads YYNGEE. The CDR3 region is CASSPPPTGLSTEAFF. CDR3 nucleotide sequence: TGTGCCAGCAGCCCCCCCCCGACAGGGCTTAGCACTGAAGCTTTCTTT.

This clone was detected only once. The chain combines TRBV6-1 with TRBJ1-4; no reliable D call. Trimming took 4 bases from V and 4 from J, leaving 10 bases between them. The CDR3 runs to 14 residues. CDR1 is MNHNS and CDR2 is SASEGT in the germline V gene. As DNA, the CDR3 is TGTGCCAGCAGTGTGGGCGGGATTAATGAAAAACTGTTTTTT. It is translated as CASSVGGINEKLFF.